This T cell receptor (beta chain) was found in a study of blood T cells in healthy people across ages. Next came a second PCR, run for about 7 to 12 cycles, which used a sample-barcoded 5' primer along with a J-beta primer mix. A single record per CDR3 protein comes from TCRdb applying MiXCR to the 5' RACE reads. Here the sample spans fewer than 1.5 million distinct CDR3 sequences, 35% to 45% being singletons. CDR1 MDHEN and CDR2 SYDVKM come from the germline V gene. CDR3 length equals 15 residues. Between the trimmed V and J ends, which lost 5 bases and 4 bases, there was a span of 17 bases. The rearrangement uses TRBV28 and TRBJ1-2, with TRBD1 as a possible D gene (6 bases). Sequenced material: blood. The source of this sequence is a woman under 30 in good health. In DNA form, the CDR3 reads TGTGCCAGCAGTCCCCCCAAGACAGGCGGCTATGGCTACACCTTC. It translates to CASSPPKTGGYGYTF.